Listed below are T cell receptor beta chains from one sample, sequenced in a study of blood T cells in healthy people across ages. In TCRdb, the 5' RACE reads were re-called with MiXCR into one record per CDR3 protein. The sample lists almost 550,000 distinct CDR3 sequences; under 30% were seen once. The same specimen was also included in a second study, on T cells of mothers and their children.

Sequencing was performed on blood. The source is a boy between 10 and 17 years old in good health. Each CDR3 is given with its conserved first and last residue. A D gene is named only where the DNA matches it firmly. Part of the rows lack a size; the others show once, few, many or a class for expanded clones.

j_call v_call d_call clone_size cdr3_nt cdr3_aa
TRBJ1-2 TRBV12-3/TRBV12-4 - - TGTGCCAGCAGTTTAATGGACGTCTATGGCTACACCTTC CASSLMDVYGYTF
TRBJ2-4 TRBV5-4 TRBD1 many TGTGCCAGCAGCGAGGACAGGGGTGAGCGCATTCAGTACTTC CASSEDRGERIQYF
TRBJ2-4 TRBV3-1 - once TGTGCCAGCAGCCAAGCTCCGACGTCAAACATTCAGTACTTC CASSQAPTSNIQYF
TRBJ2-1 TRBV27 - few TGTGCCAGCAGTTTTGAGGGTCCCAATGAGCAGTTCTTC CASSFEGPNEQFF
TRBJ2-1 TRBV7-2 TRBD2 few TGTGCCAGCAGCCCACTAGCGGGAGGACCGAATGAGCAGTTCTTC CASSPLAGGPNEQFF
TRBJ2-5 TRBV7-2 - - TGTGCCAGCAGGGGCGGCGCAGAGACCCAGTACTTC CASRGGAETQYF
TRBJ2-7 TRBV20-1 - - TGCAGTGCTAGAGATACATTCCACCCCTACGAGCAGTACTTC CSARDTFHPYEQYF
TRBJ1-6 TRBV28 TRBD1 few TGTGCCAGCAGTTTGGGGGACAGGGAACATTCACCCCTCCACTTT CASSLGDREHSPLHF
TRBJ1-1 TRBV5-6 TRBD1 - TGTGCCAGCTCCTTATTGTCCGGGACAGCAGCTTTCTTT CASSLLSGTAAFF
TRBJ2-7 TRBV13 - few TGTGCCAGCAGCTTACTCCTCGATGCTGGGGAGCAGTACTTC CASSLLLDAGEQYF
TRBJ1-1 TRBV6-5 - - TGTGCCAGCAGTTATTCGTTAGGATGGGGGATAGTGAACACTGAAGCTTTCTTT CASSYSLGWGIVNTEAFF
TRBJ1-1 TRBV10-3 - few TGTGCCACTCGCGGGACACCGAACACTGAAGCTTTCTTT CATRGTPNTEAFF
TRBJ1-2 TRBV14 TRBD1 few TGTGCCAGCAGCCACACAACCGGACAGGACTACTATGGCTACACCTTC CASSHTTGQDYYGYTF
TRBJ2-6 TRBV20-1 - - TGCAGTGCTACGCAGGCTAGCTCTGGGGCCAACGTCCTGACTTTC CSATQASSGANVLTF
TRBJ2-7 TRBV27 TRBD2 - TGTGCCAGCAGCCCAATTCGAGGGCGCGGGGGGCTCTACGAGCAGTACTTC CASSPIRGRGGLYEQYF
TRBJ1-5 TRBV28 TRBD1 - TGTGCCAGCAGTCAACCGGGACAGGGCAATCAGCCCCAGCATTTT CASSQPGQGNQPQHF
TRBJ1-1 TRBV29-1 - - TGCAGCGTCCAACCCAGACAGGTAGAGTTGGCTTTCTTT CSVQPRQVELAFF
TRBJ2-4 TRBV4-3 - few TGCGCCAGCAGCCAAGTTCGGCCAGACGGAAAAAACATTCAGTACTTC CASSQVRPDGKNIQYF
TRBJ2-1 TRBV29-1 - few TGCAGCGTTGACCCAGCCTCTAATGAGCAGTTCTTC CSVDPASNEQFF
TRBJ2-2 TRBV10-3 - - TGTGCCATCAGTGGGGAGTTGCTAGCGCCGAACACCGGGGAGCTGTTTTTT CAISGELLAPNTGELFF
TRBJ2-1 TRBV12-3/TRBV12-4 TRBD2 few TGTGCCAGCAGTTTCAGACTAGCAGACTACAATGAGCAGTTCTTC CASSFRLADYNEQFF
TRBJ1-3 TRBV28 - - TGTGCCAGCAGACTCGACAGAAGCTCTGGAAACACCATATATTTT CASRLDRSSGNTIYF
TRBJ2-5 TRBV2 TRBD2 many TGTGCCAGCAGGGTTCTAGCGGGAGGGGTGGAGACCCAGTACTTC CASRVLAGGVETQYF
TRBJ2-2 TRBV6-2/TRBV6-3 - - TGTGCCAGCAGCGGACACCCGAACACCGGGGAGCTGTTTTTT CASSGHPNTGELFF
TRBJ2-5 TRBV9 - many TGTGCCAGCAGCGTAGCAGGGGACACCCAAGAGACCCAGTACTTC CASSVAGDTQETQYF
TRBJ1-4 TRBV5-6 - - TGTGCCAGCAGACTAGGAGCGGGTAATGAAAAACTGTTTTTT CASRLGAGNEKLFF
TRBJ2-1 TRBV19 - - TGTGCCAGTAGAGTGGGGAGCTCCTACAATGAGCAGTTCTTC CASRVGSSYNEQFF
TRBJ1-3 TRBV19 TRBD1 - TGTGCCAGTGAGACAGGGGCGTCGGGGAACACCATATATTTT CASETGASGNTIYF
TRBJ2-3 TRBV9 TRBD2 few TGTGCCAGCAGCAGAGCTAGCGGGGGGGCAACAGATACGCAGTATTTT CASSRASGGATDTQYF
TRBJ2-7 TRBV4-3 - many TGCGCCAGCAGCCAAGATATCACAACTCACGAGCAGTACTTC CASSQDITTHEQYF
TRBJ2-1 TRBV11-3 TRBD1 few TGTGCCAGCAGCTACCGAGGACAGGGGGACAATGAGCAGTTCTTC CASSYRGQGDNEQFF
TRBJ2-1 TRBV6-2/TRBV6-3 - - TGTGCCAGCAATTTACCATACAATGAGCAGCTCTTC CASNLPYNEQLF
TRBJ1-1 TRBV10-3 TRBD1 - TGTGCCATCCAGGGGGCAGTGACTGAAGCTTTCTTT CAIQGAVTEAFF
TRBJ2-7 TRBV3-1 TRBD2 many TGTGCCAGCAGCCAAGAGGGACTAAGGGGTTACGAGCAGTACTTC CASSQEGLRGYEQYF
TRBJ2-1 TRBV4-3 - many TGCGCCAGCAGCCAAGGGGCCTCCACGCTCTCCTCGGGCAGGGGGCAGTTCTTC CASSQGASTLSSGRGQFF
TRBJ2-3 TRBV27 - many TGTGCCAGCAGCTCGCTAGATACGCAGTATTTT CASSSLDTQYF
TRBJ2-4 TRBV28 - few TGTGCCAGCAGTTCACCCGACACCCTAGCCAAAAACATTCAGTACTTC CASSSPDTLAKNIQYF
TRBJ2-1 TRBV12-3/TRBV12-4 - - TGTGCCAGCAGTTTTCAGTTGGAACCAAGCACCTACAATGAGCAGTTCTTC CASSFQLEPSTYNEQFF
TRBJ1-4 TRBV29-1 - few TGCAGCGTTGCTCAGGACTCGATTCAGGGGGAAAAACTGTTTTTT CSVAQDSIQGEKLFF
TRBJ2-3 TRBV24-1 TRBD1 - TGTGCCACCAGTGATCCCGGGACAGGGGGTACAGATACGCAGTATTTT CATSDPGTGGTDTQYF
TRBJ2-1 TRBV30 - - TGTGCCTGGAGTGTTTCTGGGGAGCTGTTCTTC CAWSVSGELFF
TRBJ2-3 TRBV4-3 TRBD2 - TGCGCCAGCAGCCCGTTGGGACTAGCGGGAGTCGAAGATACGCAGTATTTT CASSPLGLAGVEDTQYF
TRBJ2-1 TRBV5-5 - - TGTGCCAGCAGCTTGACCGATGAGCAGTTCTTC CASSLTDEQFF
TRBJ2-7 TRBV5-1 TRBD2 - TGCGCCAGCAGCCCCGACGGGGGGGCGAACACCTACGAGCAGTACTTC CASSPDGGANTYEQYF
TRBJ2-7 TRBV3-1 TRBD2 - TGTGCCAGCAGCCGCGAGAGCGGGAGTTTCTACGAGCAGTACTTC CASSRESGSFYEQYF
TRBJ2-5 TRBV28 - few TGTGCCAGCAGTTTGTACAGTGGGAACCAAGAGACCCGGTACTTC CASSLYSGNQETRYF
TRBJ1-2 TRBV20-1 - - TGCAGTGCTAGAGATATCGGCGGAGGCTACACCTTC CSARDIGGGYTF
TRBJ2-5 TRBV28 TRBD1 - TGTGCCAGCAGTGGAACGACAGGGGGCTATTTCGAGACCCAGTACTTC CASSGTTGGYFETQYF
TRBJ2-6 TRBV7-3 TRBD1 - TGTGCCTGCAGCTTATCGACAGGGTTTGGGGCCAACGTCCTGACTTTC CACSLSTGFGANVLTF
TRBJ2-3 TRBV29-1 - - TGCAGCGTTGATCGTACGAATACGCAGTATTTT CSVDRTNTQYF
TRBJ1-3 TRBV28 TRBD1 - TGTGCCAGCAGCTTACAGGGGGCGAGGGACACCATATATTTT CASSLQGARDTIYF
TRBJ1-2 TRBV7-2 TRBD1 few TGTGCCAGCAGCTTATTTCAGGGGGCAAACTATGGCTACACCTTC CASSLFQGANYGYTF
TRBJ2-5 TRBV7-2 TRBD2 - TGTGCCAGCAGCCTAAGCACTAGCGGGAGTCGAGGCGAGACCCAGTACTTC CASSLSTSGSRGETQYF
TRBJ1-1 TRBV29-1 TRBD1 - TGCAGCGTTGGGGACAGTCCCACGAACACTGAAGCTTTCTTT CSVGDSPTNTEAFF
TRBJ2-2 TRBV27 - - TGTGCCAGCAGTTTTCTAACGACCACCGGGGAGCTGTTTTTT CASSFLTTTGELFF